The 18 T cell receptor beta chains below were found in one sample sequenced in a study of T cell responses to AZD1222 COVID-19 vaccine. The table came from immunoSEQ multiplex PCR; TCRdb's copy has only in-frame clones and leaves some out. The sample contains fewer than 150,000 clones, approximately 90% of which appear only once. Sequencing used peripheral blood, obtained on day 0 of AZD1222 vaccination. The receptors stem from an adult in good health.

The V and J genes are TRBV2 and TRBJ2-1; TRBD2 matches 12 bases. CDR1 and CDR2 (germline): SNHLY, FYNNEI. V shed 6 bases and J 9 bases; nucleotides not matched to a gene: 15. This CDR3 spans 17 amino acids. CDR3 region: CASRPMLGLAGYGEQFF. The CDR3 DNA sequence: TGTGCCAGCAGACCCATGTTAGGACTAGCGGGGTATGGTGAGCAGTTCTTC. The full variable domain, in which reference TRBV2 and TRBJ2-1 provide the parts outside the CDR3, is EPEVTQTPSHQVTQMGQEVILRCVPISNHLYFYWYRQILGQKVEFLVSFYNNEISEKSEIFDDQFSVERPDGSNFTLKIRSTKLEDSAMYFCASRPMLGLAGYGEQFFGPGTRLTVL.

This clone was counted only a few times. CDR3 nucleotides: TGTGCCAGCAGCTGGACAGTGAACACTGAAGCTTTCTTT. Residues: CASSWTVNTEAFF. The chain recombines TRBV6-5 with TRBJ1-1, with D possibly being TRBD1 (6 bases). Trimming stripped 6 bases from V and 0 bases from J, with 8 bases between. The CDR3 is 13 residues long. The germline V gene has CDR1 MNHEY and CDR2 SVGAGI.

The V call is TRBV5-1, the J call TRBJ1-2; 7 positions agree with TRBD1. V shed 6 bases and J 2 bases; nucleotides not matched to a gene: 7. This CDR3 spans 14 amino acids. From germline, CDR1 is SGHRS and CDR2 YFSETQ. CDR3 bases: TGCGCCAGCAATACCGGGACAGCGAACTATGGCTACACCTTC. Its protein product is CASNTGTANYGYTF. Combining the CDR3 with reference TRBV5-1 and TRBJ1-2 gives the whole variable domain KAGVTQTPRYLIKTRGQQVTLSCSPISGHRSVSWYQQTPGQGLQFLFEYFSETQRNKGNFPGRFSGRQFSNSRSEMNVSTLELGDSALYLCASNTGTANYGYTFGSGTRLTVV.

There are a few counts of this clone. V and J are TRBV6-5 and TRBJ1-2, with 11 positions matching TRBD1. After removal of 4 bases from V and 4 bases from J, the junction contained 2 bases not matched to a gene. CDR3 length: 14 residues. Germline V CDR1 and CDR2: MNHEY, SVGAGI. The CDR3: CASSSGTGGYGYTF. The CDR3 coding sequence is TGTGCCAGCAGTTCCGGGACAGGGGGCTATGGCTACACCTTC.

The rearrangement uses TRBV6-5 and TRBJ1-4, with D perhaps matching TRBD1 (5 bases). V was pared by 6 bases and J by 4 bases, with 12 bases between. The length of the CDR3 is 14 residues. Looked up from germline, CDR1 is MNHEY and CDR2 is SVGAGI. The CDR3 protein is CASRGREGNEKLFF. The CDR3 DNA sequence: TGTGCCAGCAGGGGCAGGGAAGGTAATGAAAAACTGTTTTTT.

The rearrangement uses TRBV5-1 and TRBJ2-7, with 7 bases identical to TRBD1. The CDR3 totals 14 residues. After removal of 3 bases from V and 2 bases from J, the junction contained 5 bases not matched to a gene. In germline, CDR1 is SGHRS, CDR2 YFSETQ. Here the CDR3 reads CASSYDRVPYEQYF. Written as DNA, the CDR3 is TGCGCCAGCAGCTACGACAGGGTCCCCTACGAGCAGTACTTC.

This clone has only one observation. This chain connects TRBV2 to TRBJ2-7; 13 nucleotides line up with TRBD2. V was clipped by 6 bases and J by 4 bases; unmatched bases: 6. The CDR3 consists of 15 residues. Germline V gene data show CDR1 as SNHLY and CDR2 as FYNNEI. CDR3 sequence: CASRSQTSGGYEQYF. DNA of the CDR3: TGTGCCAGCAGATCTCAGACTAGCGGGGGGTACGAGCAGTACTTC.

The rearrangement links TRBV28 to TRBJ1-6, with unresolved D. Germline V CDR1 and CDR2: MDHEN, SYDVKM. Trimming left V 8 bases short and J 0 bases short, with 17 bases between. The CDR3 sequence is 17 residues long. DNA for the CDR3: TGTGCCAGCCGTTCCAGGTCAAGGTACTCCTATAATTCACCCCTCCACTTT. It specifies CASRSRSRYSYNSPLHF.

The chain joins TRBV12-3 or TRBV12-4 to TRBJ2-7; 8 nucleotides line up with TRBD1. The trim removed 7 bases at V and 3 bases at J, leaving 5 bases unmatched. This CDR3 has 13 amino acids. CDR3 sequence: CASKGQGGYEQYF. The CDR3, as DNA: TGTGCCAGCAAAGGACAGGGAGGCTACGAGCAGTACTTC.

This clone has only one observation. This sample includes further DNA sequences coding for the same CDR3. The chain joins TRBV5-1 to TRBJ1-4; TRBD1 matches 10 bases. V lost 3 bases to trimming and J lost 7 bases; unmatched junction nucleotides: 3. The length of the CDR3 is 14 residues. Per the germline V gene, CDR1 is SGHRS and CDR2 is YFSETQ. The CDR3 DNA reads TGCGCCAGCAGCTCTAGGGACAGGGGTGAAAAACTGTTTTTT. Its translation is CASSSRDRGEKLFF.

The rearrangement joins TRBV7-9 to TRBJ1-3; TRBD1 is a possible D gene (6 bases). The CDR3 runs to 13 residues. V shed 10 bases and J shed 2 bases, with 12 bases lying between them. Germline values: CDR1 SEHNR, CDR2 FQNEAQ (reference sequence). The CDR3 protein is CANPRGAGNTIYF. As DNA, the CDR3 is TGTGCCAACCCCAGGGGAGCTGGAAACACCATATATTTT.

The chain links TRBV5-1 to TRBJ1-1; D unclear. The CDR3 sequence is 15 residues long. Between the trimmed V and J ends, which lost 0 bases and 0 bases, there was a span of 9 bases. Per the germline V gene, CDR1 is SGHRS and CDR2 is YFSETQ. In DNA, the CDR3 is TGCGCCAGCAGCTTGGAGGGTCCTTTGAACACTGAAGCTTTCTTT. Amino acids: CASSLEGPLNTEAFF.

This chain links TRBV5-1 with TRBJ1-6; D unresolved. V shed 0 bases and J shed 0 bases, with 7 bases lying between them. Germline CDR1 reads SGHRS; CDR2 reads YFSETQ. This CDR3 comprises 16 residues. The DNA for the CDR3 is TGCGCCAGCAGCTTGGGGAGGAGCTCCTATAATTCACCCCTCCACTTT. It specifies CASSLGRSSYNSPLHF.

The chain carries TRBV28 and TRBJ1-1, with no clear D. Deletions cut 4 bases from V and 7 bases from J, with 7 bases between. Germline V lookup: CDR1 MDHEN, CDR2 SYDVKM. The CDR3 consists of 11 residues. This CDR3 reads CASSYRREAFF. CDR3 DNA sequence: TGTGCCAGCAGTTATCGCCGTGAAGCTTTCTTT. The whole variable domain, filled in from reference TRBV28 and TRBJ1-1, reads DVKVTQSSRYLVKRTGEKVFLECVQDMDHENMFWYRQDPGLGLRLIYFSYDVKMKEKGDIPEGYSVSREKKERFSLILESASTNQTSMYLCASSYRREAFFGQGTRLTVV.

This rearrangement joins TRBV5-1 to TRBJ2-6; D gene uncertain. Germline V lookup: CDR1 SGHRS, CDR2 YFSETQ. There are 16 residues in the CDR3. Trimming left V 0 bases short and J 0 bases short, with 7 bases between. CDR3 amino acids: CASSLVANSGANVLTF. The CDR3 bases are TGCGCCAGCAGCTTGGTGGCGAACTCTGGGGCCAACGTCCTGACTTTC.

The genes are TRBV3-1 (or the pseudogene TRBV3-2) and TRBJ2-1; 9 bases line up with TRBD2. The CDR3 spans 18 residues. V gave up 4 bases and J gave up 6 bases; unmatched junction bases: 16. Germline CDR1 LGHDT, CDR2 YNNKEL (reference sequence). CDR3 sequence (DNA): TGTGCCAGCAGCCGCGGGAGGGAGATTATAGGCAGGGCCAATGAGCAGTTCTTC. Its protein product is CASSRGREIIGRANEQFF.

V gene TRBV28 combines with J gene TRBJ1-1, with D uncertain. The V gene's germline CDR1 is MDHEN and CDR2 SYDVKM. This CDR3 is 13 amino acids long. Between the trimmed V and J ends, which lost 8 bases and 1 base, there was a span of 11 bases. The CDR3 region has the DNA TGTGCCAGCGGCGGGGTTTGGAACACTGAAGCTTTCTTT. Protein sequence: CASGGVWNTEAFF.

This chain connects TRBV7-3 to TRBJ1-2, with TRBD1 identical over 9 bases. Germline V gene data show CDR1 as SGHTA and CDR2 as FQGTGA. There are 16 residues in the CDR3. V shed 0 bases, J shed 5 bases, and the junction held 7 bases outside the gene matches. The CDR3 DNA reads TGTGCCAGCAGCTTAACCCCGGGACAGGGTATTTATGGCTACACCTTC. Its translation: CASSLTPGQGIYGYTF.